The source of this T cell receptor (beta chain) is a study of response to subunit inactivated influenza vaccine. Study-wide results and caveats: Few additional T cells are recruited per seasonal influenza vaccination, authors suggested.

Notes on this clonotype: Antigen: not known.

V was cut by 2 bases and J by 4 bases, with 12 bases left in between. CDR1 and CDR2 from the germline V gene are DFQATT and SNEGSKA (reference sequence). There are 14 residues in the CDR3. TCRdb independently ran MiXCR on the RT-PCR reads; one entry per CDR3 protein. The data contain hundreds of thousands of distinct CDR3 sequences, approximately 15% of them singletons. The receptor was isolated from a man between 50 and 59 years old who received an inactivated influenza vaccine. The source material was PBMCs from blood, sampled approximately 15 days before vaccination. The chain is built from TRBV20-1 and TRBJ2-1, with D tentatively TRBD2 (6 bases). In nucleotides, the CDR3 is TGCAGTGCTAGATCCGGCGGGGATTACAATGAGCAGTTCTTC. Translating it yields CSARSGGDYNEQFF.